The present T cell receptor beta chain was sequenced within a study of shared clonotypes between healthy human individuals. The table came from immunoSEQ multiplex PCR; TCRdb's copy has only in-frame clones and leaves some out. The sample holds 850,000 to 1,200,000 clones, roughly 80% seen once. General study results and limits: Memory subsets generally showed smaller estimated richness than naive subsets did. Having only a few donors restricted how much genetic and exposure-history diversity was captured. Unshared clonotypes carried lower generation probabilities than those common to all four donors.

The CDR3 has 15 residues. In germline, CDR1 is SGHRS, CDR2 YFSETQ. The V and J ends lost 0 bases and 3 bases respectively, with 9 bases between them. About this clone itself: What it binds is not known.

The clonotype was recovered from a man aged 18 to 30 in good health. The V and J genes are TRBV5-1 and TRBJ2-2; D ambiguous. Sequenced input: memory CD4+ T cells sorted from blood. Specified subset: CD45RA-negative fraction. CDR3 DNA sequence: TGCGCCAGCAGCTTGGAGTCTCAGTACACCGGGGAGCTGTTTTTT. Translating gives CASSLESQYTGELFF. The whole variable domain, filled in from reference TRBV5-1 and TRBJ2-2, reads KAGVTQTPRYLIKTRGQQVTLSCSPISGHRSVSWYQQTPGQGLQFLFEYFSETQRNKGNFPGRFSGRQFSNSRSEMNVSTLELGDSALYLCASSLESQYTGELFFGEGSRLTVL.